These 18 T cell receptor beta chains were all obtained from the same sample, sequenced in a study of technical replicates of blood from a handful of donors. Clones were sequenced by immunoSEQ multiplex PCR, and TCRdb holds only the in-frame ones, with some missing. The sample contains roughly 76,000 clones, around 94% of which appear only once. Sequencing was carried out using T cells isolated from PBMCs. These receptor sequences come from a human donor in good health.

The chain links TRBV19 to TRBJ1-2; 8 bases are shared with TRBD1. The CDR3 loop spans 15 amino acids. The germline gives CDR1 LNHDA, CDR2 SQIVND (reference sequence). Trimming removed 6 bases from V and 5 bases from J; junction bases left unmatched: 11. CDR3 amino acids: CASRGEGQATYGYTF. CDR3 coding DNA: TGTGCCAGTAGGGGGGAGGGACAGGCGACTTATGGCTACACCTTC. Drawing the rest from reference TRBV19 and TRBJ1-2, the complete variable domain is DGGITQSPKYLFRKEGQNVTLSCEQNLNHDAMYWYRQDPGQGLRLIYYSQIVNDFQKGDIAEGYSVSREKKESFPLTVTSAQKNPTAFYLCASRGEGQATYGYTFGSGTRLTVV.

The chain uses TRBV6-5 and TRBJ2-5; 11 nucleotides line up with TRBD2. The CDR3 runs to 15 residues. V trimming: 6 bases; J trimming: 5 bases; junction bases outside the gene matches: 8. In germline, CDR1 is MNHEY, CDR2 SVGAGI. The CDR3 bases are TGTGCCAGCAGCCTATCTAGCGGGGGGTGGGAGACCCAGTACTTC. Translating gives CASSLSSGGWETQYF.

The gene calls are TRBV28 and TRBJ1-2; perhaps TRBD1 as D (5 bases). The germline gives CDR1 MDHEN, CDR2 SYDVKM. The CDR3 sequence is 12 residues long. V was trimmed by 5 bases and J by 7 bases, leaving 11 bases between them. In DNA form, the CDR3 reads TGTGCCAGCAGTCTGGGGAGGGGTGGCTACACCTTC. It is translated as CASSLGRGGYTF.

The chain carries TRBV11-3 and TRBJ2-5; TRBD1 agrees at 8 bases. CDR1 and CDR2 (germline): SGHNT, YENEEA. With 4 bases clipped from V and 4 bases from J, the junction kept 5 bases outside the gene matches. CDR3 length: 14 amino acids. CDR3 residues: CASSSGQGRETQYF. CDR3 coding DNA: TGTGCCAGCAGCTCTGGACAGGGAAGAGAGACCCAGTACTTC.

J is TRBJ2-6 and V is TRBV14, with D tentatively TRBD1 (6 bases). This CDR3 spans 15 amino acids. V was shortened by 3 bases and J by 2 bases, with 8 bases between the two germline ends. CDR1 is SGHDN and CDR2 is FVKESK in the germline V gene. CDR3 loop: CASSQQGPGANVLTF. CDR3 nucleotide sequence: TGTGCCAGCAGCCAGCAGGGGCCTGGGGCCAACGTCCTGACTTTC.

CDR3: CASSEDRAETQYF. The CDR3 nucleotides read TGTGCCAGCAGTGAAGACAGAGCAGAGACCCAGTACTTC. The rearrangement links TRBV6-1 to TRBJ2-5, with D unclear. This CDR3 is 13 amino acids long. V shed 1 base and J shed 4 bases, with 7 bases lying between them. Germline CDR1 and CDR2: MNHNS and SASEGT.

A note on this clone: Mismatch with germline at one junction end may stem from a read error. V and J are TRBV7-7 and TRBJ1-1; no definite D call. CDR3 length: 15 residues. Germline CDR1 is SSHAT and CDR2 is FNYEAQ (reference sequence). The CDR3 sequence is CASSHWETFDTEAFF. CDR3 DNA: TGTGCTAGCAGCCACTGGGAGACTTTTGACACTGAAGCTTTCTTT. The whole variable domain, remainder taken from reference TRBV7-7 and TRBJ1-1, is GAGVSQSPRYKVTKRGQDVTLRCDPISSHATLYWYQQALGQGPEFLTYFNYEAQPDKSGLPSDRFSAERPEGSISTLTIQRTEQRDSAMYRCASSHWETFDTEAFFGQGTRLTVV.

This clone was recorded only once. This rearrangement joins TRBV19 to TRBJ1-3; perhaps TRBD1 as D (5 bases). CDR3 size: 16 residues. CDR1 and CDR2 from the germline V gene are LNHDA and SQIVND (reference sequence). Trimming removed 2 bases at V and 4 bases at J, with 15 bases between. CDR3 residues: CASSILGDLEGNTIYF. The CDR3 DNA reads as TGTGCCAGTAGTATACTTGGGGACTTGGAGGGAAACACCATATATTTT.

The chain recombines TRBV19 with TRBJ2-7; 8 bases are shared with TRBD1. V was pared by 3 bases and J by 2 bases, with 3 bases of the junction left unmatched. This CDR3 spans 14 amino acids. The germline V gene has CDR1 LNHDA and CDR2 SQIVND (reference sequence). The CDR3 is CASSMTGEPYEQYF. The DNA of the CDR3 is TGTGCCAGTAGTATGACAGGGGAACCCTACGAGCAGTACTTC.

The chain is built from TRBV7-6 and TRBJ2-1; TRBD2 matches at 11 bases. CDR3 length: 16 residues. V lost 6 bases to trimming and J lost 8 bases; unmatched junction nucleotides: 12. The germline gives CDR1 SGHVS, CDR2 FNYEAQ. CDR3 nucleotides: TGTGCCAGCAGTTATAGCGGGAGGGGGGGCGGCTATGAGCAGTTCTTC. Translating gives CASSYSGRGGGYEQFF.

The chain has TRBV7-3 and TRBJ2-7; possibly TRBD2 for D (5 bases). The CDR3 spans 13 residues. Trimming removed 5 bases at V and 4 bases at J, with 12 bases between. Germline CDR1 and CDR2: SGHTA and FQGTGA. The CDR3: CASSPVSGYEQYF. As DNA, the CDR3 is TGTGCCAGCAGCCCCGTCTCGGGGTACGAGCAGTACTTC. Drawing the rest from reference TRBV7-3 and TRBJ2-7, the complete variable domain is GAGVSQTPSNKVTEKGKYVELRCDPISGHTALYWYRQSLGQGPEFLIYFQGTGAADDSGLPNDRFFAVRPEGSVSTLKIQRTERGDSAVYLCASSPVSGYEQYFGPGTRLTVT.

The chain combines TRBV19 with TRBJ1-5, with 12 nucleotides matching TRBD1. Germline V gene lookup returns CDR1 LNHDA and CDR2 SQIVND (reference sequence). This CDR3 has 17 amino acids. Trimming at V came to 4 bases and at J to 2 bases, leaving 6 bases not matched to a gene. The CDR3 nucleotides are TGTGCCAGTAGTAGGGGACAGGGGGCTAGGGGCAATCAGCCCCAGCATTTT. It specifies CASSRGQGARGNQPQHF.

The chain combines TRBV5-1 with TRBJ2-2; 10 nucleotides line up with TRBD1. V lost 4 bases to trimming and J lost 5 bases; unmatched junction nucleotides: 5. This CDR3 contains 15 residues. CDR1 SGHRS and CDR2 YFSETQ come from the germline V gene. CDR3 protein: CASSDRGRGTGELFF. Here the CDR3 DNA reads TGCGCCAGCAGCGACAGGGGGCGCGGGACCGGGGAGCTGTTTTTT.

The chain recombines TRBV4-1 with TRBJ1-1; 7 nucleotides agree with TRBD1. Germline values: CDR1 MGHRA, CDR2 YSYEKL. The CDR3 is 13 residues long. The ends lost 5 bases at V and 3 bases at J; junction bases unmatched: 3. This chain's CDR3 is CASSVRGDTEAFF. The CDR3 DNA is TGCGCCAGCAGCGTCAGGGGGGACACTGAAGCTTTCTTT.

The J gene is TRBJ2-1, the V gene TRBV21-1; no DNA check was done on the table's D call, TRBD2. TRBV21-1 represents a pseudogene. This CDR3 is built from 12 residues. CDR3 nucleotides: TGTGCCAGCTTGCCCGGGGGACGGGAGCAGTTCTTC. This translates into CASLPGGREQFF.

This rearrangement joins TRBV6-4 to TRBJ2-1, with 9 nucleotides matching TRBD2. Germline CDR1 is MRHNA and CDR2 is SNTAGT. The J segment lost 3 bases and the V segment lost 5 bases, leaving 5 bases of the junction unmatched. This CDR3 spans 15 amino acids. This CDR3 reads CASSQGLAGYNEQFF. For the CDR3, the DNA is TGTGCCAGCAGTCAGGGACTAGCAGGCTACAATGAGCAGTTCTTC.

The chain links TRBV6-5 to TRBJ2-7; weak D call: TRBD2 (5 bases). CDR3 length: 15 amino acids. Germline V lookup: CDR1 MNHEY, CDR2 SVGAGI. The ends were cut back, 2 bases at V and 6 bases at J, with 17 bases in the middle. The CDR3 reads CASSYGGLSLGEQYF. As DNA, the CDR3 is TGTGCCAGCAGTTACGGCGGGTTGTCCTTAGGCGAGCAGTACTTC.

The chain couples TRBV28 to TRBJ1-3; a possible D gene is TRBD1 (5 bases). The CDR3 length is 15 residues. V dropped 4 bases and J dropped 6 bases, with 16 bases sitting between them. The V gene's germline CDR1 is MDHEN and CDR2 SYDVKM. This chain's CDR3 is CASSSPLVGLNTIYF. For the CDR3, the DNA is TGTGCCAGCAGTTCTCCCCTTGTGGGACTAAACACCATATATTTT.